This T cell receptor (beta chain) was recorded in a study of blood T cell repertoires in COVID-19. About the study: Samples came from the United States, Italy and Spain, spanning acute and convalescent COVID-19. The analysed material was cDNA or gDNA that came from T cells, B-cell-depleted T cells, or PBMCs.

In germline, CDR1 is SGHVS, CDR2 FNYEAQ. V lost 6 bases, J lost 7 bases, and 3 bases stayed unmatched. The CDR3 loop spans 14 amino acids. Original data processing: From reference gene primer amplification, estimates of nucleated cell counts were derived. Sequenced by immunoSEQ multiplex PCR; TCRdb stores in-frame clones only, minus some. Clone size and V and J calls were adopted from that table, with D and trimming inferred from the DNA. The sample consists of about 180,000 clones, around 87% of them appearing once. The chain is built from TRBV7-6 and TRBJ1-6; 10 bases line up with TRBD1. This TCR derives from a woman in her 30s with active or convalescent COVID-19. The sequenced material came from peripheral blood. CDR3: CASRRDRGNSPLHF. CDR3 DNA sequence: TGTGCCAGCAGACGGGACAGGGGAAATTCACCCCTCCACTTT.